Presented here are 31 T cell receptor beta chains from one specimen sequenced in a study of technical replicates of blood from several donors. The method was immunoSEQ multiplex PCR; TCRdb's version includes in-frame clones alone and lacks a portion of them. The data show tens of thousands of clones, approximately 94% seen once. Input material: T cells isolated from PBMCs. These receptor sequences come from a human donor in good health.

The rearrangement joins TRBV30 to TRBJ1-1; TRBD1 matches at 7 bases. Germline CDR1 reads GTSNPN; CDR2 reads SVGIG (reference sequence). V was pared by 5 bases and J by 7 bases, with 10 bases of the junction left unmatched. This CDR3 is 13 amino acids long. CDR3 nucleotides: TGTGCCTGGTACTGGGACAGCGGAAATGAAGCTTTCTTT. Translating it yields CAWYWDSGNEAFF.

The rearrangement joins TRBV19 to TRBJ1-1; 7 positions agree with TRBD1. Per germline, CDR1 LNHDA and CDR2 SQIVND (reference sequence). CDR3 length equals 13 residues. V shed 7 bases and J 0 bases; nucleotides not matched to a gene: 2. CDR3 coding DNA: TGTGCCAGTACGGACAGGTTGAACACTGAAGCTTTCTTT. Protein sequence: CASTDRLNTEAFF. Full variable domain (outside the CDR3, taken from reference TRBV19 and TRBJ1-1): DGGITQSPKYLFRKEGQNVTLSCEQNLNHDAMYWYRQDPGQGLRLIYYSQIVNDFQKGDIAEGYSVSREKKESFPLTVTSAQKNPTAFYLCASTDRLNTEAFFGQGTRLTVV.

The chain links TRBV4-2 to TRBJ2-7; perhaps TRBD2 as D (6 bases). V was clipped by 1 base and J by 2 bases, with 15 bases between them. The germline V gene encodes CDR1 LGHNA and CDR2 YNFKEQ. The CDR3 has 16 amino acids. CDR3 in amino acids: CASSQGLWRETYEQYF. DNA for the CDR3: TGTGCCAGCAGCCAAGGACTCTGGCGGGAAACCTACGAGCAGTACTTC.

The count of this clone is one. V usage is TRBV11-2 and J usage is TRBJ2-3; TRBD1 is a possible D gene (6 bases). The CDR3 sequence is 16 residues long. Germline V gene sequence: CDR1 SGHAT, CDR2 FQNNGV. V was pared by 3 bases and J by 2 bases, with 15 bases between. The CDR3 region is CASSFYRDDDTDTQYF. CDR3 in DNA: TGTGCCAGCAGCTTTTACAGGGACGACGACACAGATACGCAGTATTTT. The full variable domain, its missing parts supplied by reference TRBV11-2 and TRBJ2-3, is EAGVAQSPRYKIIEKRQSVAFWCNPISGHATLYWYQQILGQGPKLLIQFQNNGVVDDSQLPKDRFSAERLKGVDSTLKIQPAKLEDSAVYLCASSFYRDDDTDTQYFGPGTRLTVL.

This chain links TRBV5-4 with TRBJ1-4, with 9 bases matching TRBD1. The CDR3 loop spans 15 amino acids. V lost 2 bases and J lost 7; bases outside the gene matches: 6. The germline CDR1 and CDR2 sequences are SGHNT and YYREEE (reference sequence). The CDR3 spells CASSFKQGASEKLFF. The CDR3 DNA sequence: TGTGCCAGCAGCTTCAAACAGGGGGCGAGTGAAAAACTGTTTTTT.

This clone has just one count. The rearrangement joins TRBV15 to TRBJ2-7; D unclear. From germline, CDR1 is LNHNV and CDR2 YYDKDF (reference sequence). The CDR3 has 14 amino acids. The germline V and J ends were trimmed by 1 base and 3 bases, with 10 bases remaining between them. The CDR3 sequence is CATSRADGFYEQYF. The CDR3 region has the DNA TGTGCCACCAGCAGAGCCGACGGGTTCTACGAGCAGTACTTC.

The CDR3: CASSGTVENQPQHF. CDR3 DNA: TGTGCCAGCAGCGGGACAGTAGAGAATCAGCCCCAGCATTTT. The chain combines TRBV7-2 with TRBJ1-5, with 7 bases identical to TRBD1. Germline CDR1 and CDR2: SGHTA and FQGNSA. This CDR3 has 14 residues. V lost 5 bases, J lost 4 bases, and 5 bases stayed unmatched.

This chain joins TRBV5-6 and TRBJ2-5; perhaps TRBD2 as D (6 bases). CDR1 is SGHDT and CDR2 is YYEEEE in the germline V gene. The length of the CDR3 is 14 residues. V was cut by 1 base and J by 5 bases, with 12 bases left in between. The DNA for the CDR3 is TGTGCCAGCAGCTTGCCAGGAGGGTACGAGACCCAGTACTTC. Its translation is CASSLPGGYETQYF.

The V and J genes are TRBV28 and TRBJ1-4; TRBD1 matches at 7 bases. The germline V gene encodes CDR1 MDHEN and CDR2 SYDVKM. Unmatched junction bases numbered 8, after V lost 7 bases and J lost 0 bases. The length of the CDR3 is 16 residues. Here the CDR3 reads CASTQGRGATNEKLFF. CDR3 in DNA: TGTGCCAGCACCCAAGGCAGGGGGGCAACTAATGAAAAACTGTTTTTT.

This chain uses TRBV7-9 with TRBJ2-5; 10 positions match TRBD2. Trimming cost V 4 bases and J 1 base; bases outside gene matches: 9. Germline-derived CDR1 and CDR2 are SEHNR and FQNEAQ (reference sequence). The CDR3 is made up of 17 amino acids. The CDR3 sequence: CASSSRSGGVFQETQYF. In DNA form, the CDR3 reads TGTGCCAGCAGCTCCCGCAGCGGGGGGGTTTTCCAAGAGACCCAGTACTTC.

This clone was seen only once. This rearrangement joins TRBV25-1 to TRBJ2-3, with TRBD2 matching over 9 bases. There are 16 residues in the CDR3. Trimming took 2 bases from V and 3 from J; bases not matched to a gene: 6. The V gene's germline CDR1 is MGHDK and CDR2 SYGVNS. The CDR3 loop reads CASSETRGGRTDTQYF. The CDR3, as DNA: TGTGCCAGCAGTGAAACGCGGGGGGGCCGGACAGATACGCAGTATTTT.

The DNA of the CDR3 is TGTGCCAGCAGTTACGGCAGGGTTAACTATGGCTACACCTTC. Its translation: CASSYGRVNYGYTF. The chain couples TRBV6-5 to TRBJ1-2; perhaps TRBD1 as D (5 bases). This CDR3 is 14 amino acids long. Germline CDR1 MNHEY, CDR2 SVGAGI. V was cut by 2 bases and J by 1 base, with 8 bases left in between.

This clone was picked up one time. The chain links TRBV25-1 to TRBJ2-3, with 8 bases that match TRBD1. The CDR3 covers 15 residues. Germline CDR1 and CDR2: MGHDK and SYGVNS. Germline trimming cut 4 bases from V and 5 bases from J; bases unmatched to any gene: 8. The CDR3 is CASSGGQGARDTQYF. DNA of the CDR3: TGTGCCAGCAGTGGAGGGCAGGGGGCTAGAGATACGCAGTATTTT.

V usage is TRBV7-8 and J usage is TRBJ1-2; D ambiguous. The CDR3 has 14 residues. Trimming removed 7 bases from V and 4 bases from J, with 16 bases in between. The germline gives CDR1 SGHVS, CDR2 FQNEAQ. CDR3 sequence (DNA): TGTGCCAGCAAACTGCGTCCGCTTGGCTATGGCTACACCTTC. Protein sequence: CASKLRPLGYGYTF.

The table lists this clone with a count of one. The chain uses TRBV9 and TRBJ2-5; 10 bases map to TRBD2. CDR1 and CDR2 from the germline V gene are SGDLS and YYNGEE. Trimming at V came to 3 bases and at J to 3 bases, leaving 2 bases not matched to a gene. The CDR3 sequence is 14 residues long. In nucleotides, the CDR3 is TGTGCCAGCAGCGCTGGACTAGCGGAAGAGACCCAGTACTTC. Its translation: CASSAGLAEETQYF.

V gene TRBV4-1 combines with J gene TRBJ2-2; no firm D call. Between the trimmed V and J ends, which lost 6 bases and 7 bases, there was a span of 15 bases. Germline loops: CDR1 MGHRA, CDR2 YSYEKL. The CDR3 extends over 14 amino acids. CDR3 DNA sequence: TGCGCCAGCAGGCCTAGATTAGTCGACGGGGAGCTGTTTTTT. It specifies CASRPRLVDGELFF.

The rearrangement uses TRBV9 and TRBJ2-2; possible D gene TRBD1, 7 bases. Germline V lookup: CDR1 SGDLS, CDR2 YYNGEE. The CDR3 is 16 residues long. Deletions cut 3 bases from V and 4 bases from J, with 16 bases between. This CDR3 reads CASSAQGGFGTGELFF. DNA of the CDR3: TGTGCCAGCAGCGCCCAGGGGGGATTTGGCACCGGGGAGCTGTTTTTT.

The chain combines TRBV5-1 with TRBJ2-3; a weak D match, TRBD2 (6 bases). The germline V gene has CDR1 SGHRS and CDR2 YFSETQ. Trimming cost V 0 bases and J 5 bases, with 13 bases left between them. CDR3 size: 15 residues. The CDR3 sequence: CASSLDWAGKDTQYF. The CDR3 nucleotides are TGCGCCAGCAGCTTGGATTGGGCGGGGAAAGATACGCAGTATTTT. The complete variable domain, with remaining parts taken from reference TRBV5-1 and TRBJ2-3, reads KAGVTQTPRYLIKTRGQQVTLSCSPISGHRSVSWYQQTPGQGLQFLFEYFSETQRNKGNFPGRFSGRQFSNSRSEMNVSTLELGDSALYLCASSLDWAGKDTQYFGPGTRLTVL.

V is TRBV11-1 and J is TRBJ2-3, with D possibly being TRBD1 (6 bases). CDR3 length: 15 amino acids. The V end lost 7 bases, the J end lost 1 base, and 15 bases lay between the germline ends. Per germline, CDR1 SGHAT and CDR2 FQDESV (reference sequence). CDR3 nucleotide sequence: TGTGCCAGCACCGTCAGGGGTTCGGGCACAGATACGCAGTATTTT. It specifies CASTVRGSGTDTQYF.

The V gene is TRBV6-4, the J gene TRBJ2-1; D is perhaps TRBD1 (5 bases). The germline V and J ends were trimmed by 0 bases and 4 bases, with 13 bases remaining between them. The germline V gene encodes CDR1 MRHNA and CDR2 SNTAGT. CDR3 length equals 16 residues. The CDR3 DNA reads TGTGCCAGCAGTGACTCGCTAAGAACAGGTTACAATGAGCAGTTCTTC. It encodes CASSDSLRTGYNEQFF.

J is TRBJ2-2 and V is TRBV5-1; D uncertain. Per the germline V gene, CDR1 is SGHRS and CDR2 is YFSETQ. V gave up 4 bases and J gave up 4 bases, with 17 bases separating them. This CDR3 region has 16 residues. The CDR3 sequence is CASSITRDVATGELFF. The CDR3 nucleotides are TGCGCCAGCAGCATTACCAGAGATGTAGCCACCGGGGAGCTGTTTTTT.

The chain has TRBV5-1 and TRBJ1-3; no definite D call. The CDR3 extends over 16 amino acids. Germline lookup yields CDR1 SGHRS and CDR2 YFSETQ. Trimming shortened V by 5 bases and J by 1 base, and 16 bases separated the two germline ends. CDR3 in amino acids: CASSLEGSRSGNTIYF. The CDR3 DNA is TGCGCCAGCAGTCTCGAGGGATCCAGGTCTGGAAACACCATATATTTT.

CDR3 in amino acids: CASSSGLAGGASSYEQYF. CDR3 nucleotides: TGCGCCAGCAGCTCCGGACTAGCGGGGGGGGCCAGCTCCTACGAGCAGTACTTC. V and J are TRBV5-1 and TRBJ2-7; 15 bases map to TRBD2. Germline values: CDR1 SGHRS, CDR2 YFSETQ. Losses at the gene ends were 3 bases for V and 0 bases for J; bases not matched to a gene: 7. This CDR3 has 18 residues.

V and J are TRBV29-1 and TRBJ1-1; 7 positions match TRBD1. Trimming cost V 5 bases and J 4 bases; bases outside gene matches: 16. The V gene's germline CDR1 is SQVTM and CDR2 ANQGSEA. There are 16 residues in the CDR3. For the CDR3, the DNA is TGCAGCGTTCGGCGATGGACAGGCGTTCGATTCACTGAAGCTTTCTTT. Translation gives CSVRRWTGVRFTEAFF.

DNA of the CDR3: TGTGCCAGCAGTCTAAACCGGGAGAGCAATCAGCCCCAGCATTTT. It specifies CASSLNRESNQPQHF. The chain recombines TRBV27 with TRBJ1-5; D unresolved. Germline V gives CDR1 MNHEY, CDR2 SMNVEV (reference sequence). This CDR3 has 15 amino acids. V lost 5 bases and J 1 base, leaving 12 bases between the germline ends.

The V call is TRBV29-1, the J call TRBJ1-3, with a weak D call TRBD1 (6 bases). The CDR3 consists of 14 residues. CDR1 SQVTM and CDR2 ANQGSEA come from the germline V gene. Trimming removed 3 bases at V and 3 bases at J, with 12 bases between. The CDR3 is CSVEAQGGGNTIYF. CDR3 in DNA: TGCAGCGTTGAGGCACAGGGTGGTGGAAACACCATATATTTT.

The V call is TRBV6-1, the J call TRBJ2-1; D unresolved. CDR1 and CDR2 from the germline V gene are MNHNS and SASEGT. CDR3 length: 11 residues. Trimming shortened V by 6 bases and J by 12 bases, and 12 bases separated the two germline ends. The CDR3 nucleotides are TGTGCCAGCAGGGGCTCTTTTATGCAGTTCTTC. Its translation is CASRGSFMQFF.

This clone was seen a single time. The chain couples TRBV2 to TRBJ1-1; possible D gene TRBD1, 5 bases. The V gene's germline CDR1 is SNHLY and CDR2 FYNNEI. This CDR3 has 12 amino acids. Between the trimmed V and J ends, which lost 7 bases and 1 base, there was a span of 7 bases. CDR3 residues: CASKGSNTEAFF. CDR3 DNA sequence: TGTGCCAGCAAGGGGTCGAACACTGAAGCTTTCTTT.

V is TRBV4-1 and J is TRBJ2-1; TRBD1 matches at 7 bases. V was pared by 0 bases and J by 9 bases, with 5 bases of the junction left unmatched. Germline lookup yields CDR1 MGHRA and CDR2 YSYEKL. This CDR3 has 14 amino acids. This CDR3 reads CASSQEGPGGEQFF. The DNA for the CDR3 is TGCGCCAGCAGCCAAGAGGGGCCAGGGGGTGAGCAGTTCTTC.

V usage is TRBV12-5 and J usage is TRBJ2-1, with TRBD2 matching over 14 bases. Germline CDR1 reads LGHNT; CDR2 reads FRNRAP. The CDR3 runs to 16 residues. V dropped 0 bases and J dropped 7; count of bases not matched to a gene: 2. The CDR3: CASGLVGLAGGNEQFF. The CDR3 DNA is TGTGCTAGTGGTTTGGTAGGACTAGCGGGAGGAAATGAGCAGTTCTTC.

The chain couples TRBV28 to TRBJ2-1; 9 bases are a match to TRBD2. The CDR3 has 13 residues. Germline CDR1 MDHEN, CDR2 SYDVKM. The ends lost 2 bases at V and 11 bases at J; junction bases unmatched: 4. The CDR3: CASSLRPSGKQFF. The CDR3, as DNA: TGTGCCAGCAGTTTAAGGCCTAGCGGGAAGCAGTTCTTC.